This TCR beta chain was captured in a study of vaccination and CD4 T cells after COVID-19. The wider study: No peptide, an HIV-1 Nef pool, or a CEFX pool was what each control culture received. Whole-study findings and limits: The authors identified 304 of 307 vaccine-specific clones in convalescent patients as spike mono-reactive.

The germline V and J ends were trimmed by 0 bases and 2 bases, with 13 bases remaining between them. CDR1 SGHDT and CDR2 YYEEEE come from the germline V gene. The CDR3 is 16 amino acids. A note on this clonotype: Its antigen remains unknown.

Noted treatment: roughly ten-day PBMC culture with coronavirus spike peptide pools or control peptides (ViraFEST assay). Antigen-specific T cell expansion with peptide pools preceded TCR sequencing in the ViraFEST approach. Sequence data for DNA of cultured CD4+ T cells were generated by the Oncomine TCR Beta short-read assay. TCRdb independently ran MiXCR on the PCR reads; one entry per CDR3 protein. This sample carries around 19,000 distinct CDR3 sequences, less than 55% of them seen once, and the ten largest clones take around a sixth. The sequenced material came from CD4+ T cells from blood, cultured in vitro. This TCR was sampled from a human donor who had recovered from COVID-19. The chain combines TRBV5-6 with TRBJ2-3; D may be TRBD2 (7 bases). The CDR3 reads CASSLAAGAPTDTQYF. In DNA form, the CDR3 reads TGTGCCAGCAGCTTGGCGGCGGGGGCCCCCACAGATACGCAGTATTTT.